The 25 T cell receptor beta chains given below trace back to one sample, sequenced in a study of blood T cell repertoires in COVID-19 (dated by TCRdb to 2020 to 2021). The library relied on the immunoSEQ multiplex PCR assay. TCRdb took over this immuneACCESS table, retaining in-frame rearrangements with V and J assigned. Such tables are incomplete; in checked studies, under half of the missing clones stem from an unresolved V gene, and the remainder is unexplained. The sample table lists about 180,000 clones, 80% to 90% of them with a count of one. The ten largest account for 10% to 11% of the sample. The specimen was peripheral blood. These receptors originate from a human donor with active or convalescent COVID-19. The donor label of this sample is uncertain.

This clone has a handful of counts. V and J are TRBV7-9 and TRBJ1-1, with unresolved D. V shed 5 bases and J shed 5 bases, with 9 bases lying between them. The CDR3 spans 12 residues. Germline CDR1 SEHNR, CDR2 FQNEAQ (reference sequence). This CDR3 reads CASSPVETEAFF. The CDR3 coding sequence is TGTGCCAGCAGCCCGGTTGAGACTGAAGCTTTCTTT.

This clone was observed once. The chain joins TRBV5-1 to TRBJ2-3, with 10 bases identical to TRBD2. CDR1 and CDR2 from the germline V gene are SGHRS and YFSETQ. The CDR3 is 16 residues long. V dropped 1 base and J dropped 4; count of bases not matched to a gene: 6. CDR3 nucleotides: TGCGCCAGCAGCTTGATCGAGCGGGGGGGCTCAGATACGCAGTATTTT. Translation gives CASSLIERGGSDTQYF. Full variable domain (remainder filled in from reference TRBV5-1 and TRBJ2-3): KAGVTQTPRYLIKTRGQQVTLSCSPISGHRSVSWYQQTPGQGLQFLFEYFSETQRNKGNFPGRFSGRQFSNSRSEMNVSTLELGDSALYLCASSLIERGGSDTQYFGPGTRLTVL.

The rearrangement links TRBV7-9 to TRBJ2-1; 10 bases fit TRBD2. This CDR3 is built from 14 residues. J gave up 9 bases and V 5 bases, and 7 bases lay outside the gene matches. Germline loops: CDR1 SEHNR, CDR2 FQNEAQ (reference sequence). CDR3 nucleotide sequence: TGTGCCAGCAGCCTTAGCGGGGGGTGGGCTGAGCAGTTCTTC. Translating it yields CASSLSGGWAEQFF.

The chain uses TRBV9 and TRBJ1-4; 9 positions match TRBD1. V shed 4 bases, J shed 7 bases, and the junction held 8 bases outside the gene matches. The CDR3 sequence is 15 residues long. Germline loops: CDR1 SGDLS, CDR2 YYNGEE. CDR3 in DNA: TGTGCCAGCAGCTCGGGGGGACAGGGAGGTGAAAAACTGTTTTTT. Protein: CASSSGGQGGEKLFF.

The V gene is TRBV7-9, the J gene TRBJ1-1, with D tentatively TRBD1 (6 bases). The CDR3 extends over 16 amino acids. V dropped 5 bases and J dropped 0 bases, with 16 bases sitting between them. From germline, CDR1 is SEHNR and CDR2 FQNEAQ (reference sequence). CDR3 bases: TGTGCCAGCAGCACATGGACAGCATCCATGAACACTGAAGCTTTCTTT. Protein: CASSTWTASMNTEAFF. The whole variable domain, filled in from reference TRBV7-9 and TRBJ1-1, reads DTGVSQNPRHKITKRGQNVTFRCDPISEHNRLYWYRQTLGQGPEFLTYFQNEAQLEKSRLLSDRFSAERPKGSFSTLEIQRTEQGDSAMYLCASSTWTASMNTEAFFGQGTRLTVV.

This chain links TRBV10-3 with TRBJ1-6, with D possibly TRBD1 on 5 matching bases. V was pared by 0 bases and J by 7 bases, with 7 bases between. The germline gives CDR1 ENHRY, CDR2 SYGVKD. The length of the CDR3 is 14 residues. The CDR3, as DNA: TGTGCCATCAGTGAGTCTCCAGGGAATTCACCCCTCCACTTT. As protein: CAISESPGNSPLHF.

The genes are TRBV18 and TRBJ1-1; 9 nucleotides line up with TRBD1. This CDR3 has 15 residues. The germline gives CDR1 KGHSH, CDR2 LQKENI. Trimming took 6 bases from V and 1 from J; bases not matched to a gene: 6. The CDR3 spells CASSLGQGANTEAFF. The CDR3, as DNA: TGTGCCAGCTCCCTGGGACAGGGAGCGAACACTGAAGCTTTCTTT. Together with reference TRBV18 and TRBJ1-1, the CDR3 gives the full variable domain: NAGVMQNPRHLVRRRGQEARLRCSPMKGHSHVYWYRQLPEEGLKFMVYLQKENIIDESGMPKERFSAEFPKEGPSILRIQQVVRGDSAAYFCASSLGQGANTEAFFGQGTRLTVV.

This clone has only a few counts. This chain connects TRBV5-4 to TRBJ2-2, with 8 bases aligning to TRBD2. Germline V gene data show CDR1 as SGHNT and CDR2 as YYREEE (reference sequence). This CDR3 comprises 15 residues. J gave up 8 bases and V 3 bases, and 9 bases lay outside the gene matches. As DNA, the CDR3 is TGTGCCAGCAGCTCCCGGACTAGCTCGGCAGGGGAGCTGTTTTTT. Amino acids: CASSSRTSSAGELFF.

The CDR3 nucleotides read TGTGCCAGCAGATTGCAGGGGGCGGGATCACCCCTCCACTTT. Residues: CASRLQGAGSPLHF. The chain carries TRBV5-4 and TRBJ1-6; 8 bases line up with TRBD1. Germline CDR1 SGHNT, CDR2 YYREEE (reference sequence). There are 14 residues in the CDR3. The junction had 8 bases not matched to a gene; V was cut back by 5 bases and J by 10 bases.

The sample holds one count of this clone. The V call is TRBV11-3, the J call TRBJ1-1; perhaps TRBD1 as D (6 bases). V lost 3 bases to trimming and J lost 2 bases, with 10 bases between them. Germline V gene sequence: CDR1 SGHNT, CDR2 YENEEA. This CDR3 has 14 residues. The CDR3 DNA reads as TGTGCCAGCAGCTTTGGGGGCTCCAACACTGAAGCTTTCTTT. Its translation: CASSFGGSNTEAFF.

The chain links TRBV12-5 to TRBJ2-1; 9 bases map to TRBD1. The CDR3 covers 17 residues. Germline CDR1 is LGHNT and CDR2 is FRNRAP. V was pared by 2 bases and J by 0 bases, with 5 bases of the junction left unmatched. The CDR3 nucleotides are TGTGCTAGTGGTTTGCCGAACAGGGGGCTCTCCTACAATGAGCAGTTCTTC. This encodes CASGLPNRGLSYNEQFF.

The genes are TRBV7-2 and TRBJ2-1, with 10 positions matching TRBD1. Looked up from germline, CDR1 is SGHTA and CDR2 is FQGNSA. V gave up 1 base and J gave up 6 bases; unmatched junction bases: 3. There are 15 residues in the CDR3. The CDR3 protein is CASSLGDRGSNEQFF. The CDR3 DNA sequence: TGTGCCAGCAGCTTAGGGGACAGGGGCAGCAATGAGCAGTTCTTC.

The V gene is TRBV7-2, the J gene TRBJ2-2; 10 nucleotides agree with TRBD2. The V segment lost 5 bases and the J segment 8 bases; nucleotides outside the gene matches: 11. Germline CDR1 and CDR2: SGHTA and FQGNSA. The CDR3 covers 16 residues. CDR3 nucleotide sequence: TGTGCCAGCAGCCTAACCGGGACTAGCGTAGGGGGGGAGCTGTTTTTT. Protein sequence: CASSLTGTSVGGELFF.

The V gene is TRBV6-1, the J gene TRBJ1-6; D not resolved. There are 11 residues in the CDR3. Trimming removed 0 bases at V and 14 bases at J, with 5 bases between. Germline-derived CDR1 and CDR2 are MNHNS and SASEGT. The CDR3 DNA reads TGTGCCAGCAGTGAAGCCGGTTCCCTCCACTTT. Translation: CASSEAGSLHF.

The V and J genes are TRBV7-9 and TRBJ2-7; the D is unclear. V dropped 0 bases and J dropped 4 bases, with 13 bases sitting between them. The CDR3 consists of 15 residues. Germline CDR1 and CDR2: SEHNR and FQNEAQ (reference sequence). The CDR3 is CASSLASEIGYEQYF. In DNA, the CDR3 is TGTGCCAGCAGCTTAGCCTCGGAGATAGGTTACGAGCAGTACTTC.

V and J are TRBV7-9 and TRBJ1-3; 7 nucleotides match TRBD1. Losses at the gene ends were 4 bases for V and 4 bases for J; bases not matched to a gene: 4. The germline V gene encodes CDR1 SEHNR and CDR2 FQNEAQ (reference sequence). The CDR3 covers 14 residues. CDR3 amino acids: CASSSNRGGNTIYF. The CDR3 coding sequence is TGTGCCAGCAGCTCGAACAGGGGCGGAAACACCATATATTTT.

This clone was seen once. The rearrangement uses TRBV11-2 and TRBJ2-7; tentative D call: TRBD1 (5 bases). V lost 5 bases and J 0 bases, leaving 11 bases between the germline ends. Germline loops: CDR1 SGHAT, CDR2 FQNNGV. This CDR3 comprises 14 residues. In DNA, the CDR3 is TGTGCCAGCAGCCCACAGGTAACCTCCTACGAGCAGTACTTC. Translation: CASSPQVTSYEQYF.

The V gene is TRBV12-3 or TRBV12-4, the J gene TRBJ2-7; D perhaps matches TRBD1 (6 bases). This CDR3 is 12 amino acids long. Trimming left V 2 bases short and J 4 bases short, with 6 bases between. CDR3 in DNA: TGTGCCAGCAGTTTAAGGGGGTACGAGCAGTACTTC. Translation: CASSLRGYEQYF.

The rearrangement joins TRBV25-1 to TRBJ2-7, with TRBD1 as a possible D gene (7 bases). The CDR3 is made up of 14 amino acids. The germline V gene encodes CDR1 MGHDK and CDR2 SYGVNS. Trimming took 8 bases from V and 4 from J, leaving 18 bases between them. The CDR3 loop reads CASGRGGGIYEQYF. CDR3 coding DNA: TGTGCCAGCGGACGAGGAGGGGGCATTTACGAGCAGTACTTC.

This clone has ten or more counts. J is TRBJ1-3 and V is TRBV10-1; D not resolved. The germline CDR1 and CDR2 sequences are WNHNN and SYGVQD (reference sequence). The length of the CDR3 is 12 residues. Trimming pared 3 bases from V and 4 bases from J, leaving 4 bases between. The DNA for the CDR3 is TGCGCCAGCAGTGACATGGGAAACACCATATATTTT. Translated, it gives CASSDMGNTIYF.

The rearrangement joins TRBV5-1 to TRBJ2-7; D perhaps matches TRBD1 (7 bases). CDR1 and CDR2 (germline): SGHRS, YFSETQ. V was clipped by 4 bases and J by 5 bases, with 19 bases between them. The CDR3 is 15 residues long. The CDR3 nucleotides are TGCGCCAGCAGCGCCGCAGGGGGGCTCGGCCACGAGCAGTACTTC. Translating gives CASSAAGGLGHEQYF.

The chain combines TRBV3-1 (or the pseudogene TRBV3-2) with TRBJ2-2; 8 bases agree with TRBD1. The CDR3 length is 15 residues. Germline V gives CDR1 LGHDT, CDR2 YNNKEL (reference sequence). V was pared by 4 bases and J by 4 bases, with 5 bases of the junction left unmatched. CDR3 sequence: CASSLGQGGTGELFF. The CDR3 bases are TGTGCCAGCAGCCTCGGACAGGGCGGCACCGGGGAGCTGTTTTTT.

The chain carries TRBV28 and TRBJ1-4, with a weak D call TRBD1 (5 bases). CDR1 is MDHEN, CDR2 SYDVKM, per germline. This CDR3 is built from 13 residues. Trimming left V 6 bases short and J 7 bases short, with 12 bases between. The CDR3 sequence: CASRTPTVEKLFF. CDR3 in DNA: TGTGCCAGCAGGACCCCGACAGTTGAAAAACTGTTTTTT.

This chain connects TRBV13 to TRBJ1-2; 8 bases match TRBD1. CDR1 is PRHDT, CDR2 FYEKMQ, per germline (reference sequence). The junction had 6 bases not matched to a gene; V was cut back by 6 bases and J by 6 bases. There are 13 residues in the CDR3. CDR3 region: CASSPDRVNGYTF. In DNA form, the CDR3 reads TGTGCCAGCAGTCCGGACAGGGTTAATGGCTACACCTTC.

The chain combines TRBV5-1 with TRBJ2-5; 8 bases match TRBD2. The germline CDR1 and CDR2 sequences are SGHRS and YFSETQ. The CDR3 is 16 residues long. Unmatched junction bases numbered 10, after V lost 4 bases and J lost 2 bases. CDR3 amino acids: CASSRISGILQETQYF. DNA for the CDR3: TGCGCCAGCAGCCGGATTAGCGGGATACTGCAAGAGACCCAGTACTTC.